What follows describes a single T cell receptor (beta chain). Its antigen remains unidentified. This sample was taken from a study of cytomegalovirus exposure and HLA in healthy donors. Notes on the study in general: Within the 100 to 150 validation repertoires, first-cohort TCR clusters tended to co-occur, according to a later analysis. The study designated about 160 TCR beta chains cytomegalovirus-associated. As confirmed in vitro, a few CMV-associated chains were specific for CMV antigens.

The method was immunoSEQ multiplex PCR; TCRdb's version includes in-frame clones alone and lacks a portion of them. The repertoire has around 73,000 clones, roughly 89% of them found once; the top ten carry approximately 4.2%. The CDR3 consists of 15 residues. From germline, CDR1 is LNHNV and CDR2 YYDKDF (reference sequence). V was trimmed by 8 bases and J by 8 bases, leaving 21 bases between them. The sequence derives from a woman aged 18-30 years in good health and CMV-seropositive. This chain joins TRBV15 and TRBJ1-4, with D maybe TRBD1 (5 bases). Sequenced material: PBMCs. CDR3 loop: CATGLGSRAREKLFF. DNA for the CDR3: TGTGCCACCGGGCTTGGTTCCAGGGCCCGGGAAAAACTGTTTTTT.